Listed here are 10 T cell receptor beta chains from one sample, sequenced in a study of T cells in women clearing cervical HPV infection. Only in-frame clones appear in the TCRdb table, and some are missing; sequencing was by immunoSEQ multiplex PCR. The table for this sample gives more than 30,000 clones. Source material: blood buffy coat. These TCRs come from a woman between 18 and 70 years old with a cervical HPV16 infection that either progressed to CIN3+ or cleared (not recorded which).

The CDR3 spells CASSLSPGQGVSSPLHF. The part of the CDR3 DNA that was read is TGCGCCAGCAGCTTGTCCCCGGGACAGGGGGTATCGTCACCC. J is TRBJ1-6 and V is TRBV5-1; the match to TRBD1 covers 11 bases. The read terminates 3 residues before the CDR3 end, so the remaining end is supplied by the germline J gene. The CDR3 is 17 residues long. Germline lookup yields CDR1 SGHRS and CDR2 YFSETQ. V lost 1 base to trimming and J lost 10 bases; unmatched junction nucleotides: 10.

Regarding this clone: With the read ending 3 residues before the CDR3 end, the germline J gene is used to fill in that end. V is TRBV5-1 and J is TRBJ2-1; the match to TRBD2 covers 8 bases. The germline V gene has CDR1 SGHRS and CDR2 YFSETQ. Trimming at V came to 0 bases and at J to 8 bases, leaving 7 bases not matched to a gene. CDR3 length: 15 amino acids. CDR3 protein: CASSLGRGVVDEQFF. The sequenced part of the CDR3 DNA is TGCGCCAGCAGCTTGGGGCGGGGGGTAGTCGATGAG.

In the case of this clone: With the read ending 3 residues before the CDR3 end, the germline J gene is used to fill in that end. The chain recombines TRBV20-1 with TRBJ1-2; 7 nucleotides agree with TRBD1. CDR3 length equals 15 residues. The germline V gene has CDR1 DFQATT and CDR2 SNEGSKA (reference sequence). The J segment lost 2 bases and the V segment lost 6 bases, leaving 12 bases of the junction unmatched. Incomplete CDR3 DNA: TGCAGTGCACTTCCCCCTTCGACAGGGAACTATGGC. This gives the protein CSALPPSTGNYG. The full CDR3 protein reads CSALPPSTGNYGYTF.

The sequenced part of the CDR3 DNA is TGTGCCAGCAGTGCCTCAGGGGGACGAAACACC. This sequence encodes CASSASGGRNT. The whole CDR3 sequence is CASSASGGRNTIYF. The J gene is TRBJ1-3, the V gene TRBV2; 7 bases match TRBD1. Read sequence stops 3 residues before the CDR3 end, and the germline J gene provides the missing end. The trim removed 4 bases at V and 5 bases at J, leaving 5 bases unmatched. Germline values: CDR1 SNHLY, CDR2 FYNNEI. CDR3 length: 14 amino acids.

CDR3 in amino acids: CASSISRGNEKLFF. The part of the CDR3 DNA that was read is TGTGCCAGTAGTATCAGCAGGGGGAATGAAAAA. The genes are TRBV19 and TRBJ1-4, with 7 bases identical to TRBD1. The missing CDR3 end, 3 residues past where the read stops, is filled in from the germline J gene. The V gene end was trimmed by 3 bases and the J gene end by 5 bases; junction bases not matched to a gene: 3. This CDR3 comprises 14 residues. Germline CDR1 and CDR2: LNHDA and SQIVND (reference sequence).

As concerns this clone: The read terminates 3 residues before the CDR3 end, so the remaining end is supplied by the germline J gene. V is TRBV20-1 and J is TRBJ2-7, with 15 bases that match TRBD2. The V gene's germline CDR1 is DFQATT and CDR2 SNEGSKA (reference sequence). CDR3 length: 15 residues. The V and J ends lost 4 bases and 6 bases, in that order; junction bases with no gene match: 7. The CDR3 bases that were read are TGCAGTGCTATAAGTGGGACTAGCGGGGGGTTCGAG. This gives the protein CSAISGTSGGFE. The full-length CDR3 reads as CSAISGTSGGFEQYF.

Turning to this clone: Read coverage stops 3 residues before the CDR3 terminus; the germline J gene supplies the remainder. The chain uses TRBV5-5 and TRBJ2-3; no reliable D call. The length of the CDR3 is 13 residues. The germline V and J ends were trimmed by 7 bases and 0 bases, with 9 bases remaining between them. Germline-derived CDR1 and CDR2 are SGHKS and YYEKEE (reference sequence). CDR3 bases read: TGTGCCAGCTTGGGCACTAGCACAGATACG. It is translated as CASLGTSTDT. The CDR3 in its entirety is CASLGTSTDTQYF.

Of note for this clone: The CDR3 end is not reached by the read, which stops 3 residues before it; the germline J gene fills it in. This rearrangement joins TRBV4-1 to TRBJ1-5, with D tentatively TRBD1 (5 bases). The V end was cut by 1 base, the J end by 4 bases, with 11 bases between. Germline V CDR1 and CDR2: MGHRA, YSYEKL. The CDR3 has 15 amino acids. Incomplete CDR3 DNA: TGCGCCAGCAGCCAAGGGGTAGGACAAAATCAGCCC. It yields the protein CASSQGVGQNQP. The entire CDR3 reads CASSQGVGQNQPQHF.

CDR3 amino acids: CASSEGYRANTQYF. The sequenced CDR3 bases are TGTGCCAGCAGTGAAGGGTATAGGGCAAATACG. The chain is built from TRBV2 and TRBJ2-3; D is ambiguous. From the germline J gene comes the end of the CDR3, since the read stops 3 residues before it. Germline V gene sequence: CDR1 SNHLY, CDR2 FYNNEI. The CDR3 totals 14 residues. V gave up 1 base and J gave up 7 bases, with 12 bases separating them.

CDR3: CASSGTVTTNEKLFF. The sequenced CDR3 bases are TGTGCCAGCAGTGGGACAGTCACAACTAATGAAAAG. The chain employs TRBV6-1 and TRBJ2-2, with TRBD1 as a possible D gene (6 bases). The sequenced fragment ends 3 residues before the CDR3 boundary, so the rest is inferred from the germline J gene. CDR1 is MNHNS, CDR2 SASEGT, per germline. CDR3 length: 15 amino acids.